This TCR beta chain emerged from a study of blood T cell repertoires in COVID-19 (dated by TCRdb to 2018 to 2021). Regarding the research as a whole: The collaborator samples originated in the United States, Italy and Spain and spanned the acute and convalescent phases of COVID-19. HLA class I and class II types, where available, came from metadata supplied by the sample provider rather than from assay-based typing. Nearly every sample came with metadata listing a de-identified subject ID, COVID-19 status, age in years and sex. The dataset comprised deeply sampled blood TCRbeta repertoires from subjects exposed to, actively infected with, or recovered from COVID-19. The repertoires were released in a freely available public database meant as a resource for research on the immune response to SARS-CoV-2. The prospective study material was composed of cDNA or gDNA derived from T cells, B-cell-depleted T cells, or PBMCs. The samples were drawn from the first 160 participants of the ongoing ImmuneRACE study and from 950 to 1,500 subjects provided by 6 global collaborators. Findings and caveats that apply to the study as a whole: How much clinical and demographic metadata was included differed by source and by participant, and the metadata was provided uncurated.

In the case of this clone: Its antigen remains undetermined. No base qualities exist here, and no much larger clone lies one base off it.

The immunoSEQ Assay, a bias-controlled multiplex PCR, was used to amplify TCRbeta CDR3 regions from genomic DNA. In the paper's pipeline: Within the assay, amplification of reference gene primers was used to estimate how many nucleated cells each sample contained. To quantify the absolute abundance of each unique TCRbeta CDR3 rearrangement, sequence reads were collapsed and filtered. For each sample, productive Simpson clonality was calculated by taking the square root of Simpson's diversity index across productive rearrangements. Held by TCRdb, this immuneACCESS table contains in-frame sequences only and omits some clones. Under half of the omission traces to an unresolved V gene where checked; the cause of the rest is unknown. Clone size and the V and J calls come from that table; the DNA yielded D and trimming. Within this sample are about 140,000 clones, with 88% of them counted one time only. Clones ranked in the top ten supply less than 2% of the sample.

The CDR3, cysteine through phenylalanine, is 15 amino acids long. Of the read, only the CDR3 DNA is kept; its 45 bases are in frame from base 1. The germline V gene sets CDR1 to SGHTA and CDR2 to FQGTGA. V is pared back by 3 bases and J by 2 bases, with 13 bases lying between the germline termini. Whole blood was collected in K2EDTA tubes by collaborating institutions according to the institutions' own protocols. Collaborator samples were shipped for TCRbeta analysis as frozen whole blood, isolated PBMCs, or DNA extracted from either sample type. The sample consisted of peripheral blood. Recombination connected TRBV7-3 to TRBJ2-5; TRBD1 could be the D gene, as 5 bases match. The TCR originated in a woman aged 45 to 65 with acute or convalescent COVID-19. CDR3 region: CASSFGRAPQETQYF. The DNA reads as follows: TGTGCCAGCAGCTTTGGCAGGGCCCCACAAGAGACCCAGTACTTC.